Listed here is a single T cell receptor beta chain. This clonotype was observed a few times. Its recognized antigen is unknown. The record has no base qualities; no much larger clone is one base away. The data were taken from a study of blood T cells in healthy people across ages (dated by TCRdb to the mid-2010s). About the investigation overall: In model experiments, template switching captured roughly one uniquely barcoded TCR beta cDNA molecule for every two T cells. Using deep sequencing normalized with unique cDNA molecular identifiers, the study measured how TCR beta repertoire diversity changes with age. Four age groups were formed from the donors: young (average about 17 years), middle-aged (just under 40), aged (roughly 59) and long-lived (82). Donors of different ages were randomly distributed across sequencing lanes to avoid experimental bias. For two donors (one aged 18 to 29 and one aged 80 or older), the study analyzed two additional independent replicas of 1 million unique cDNA reads from the same blood draw. Broader findings and caveats from the paper: Conclusive comparison of naive and antigen-experienced compartments was prevented by the profiling of bulk unsorted PBMCs. A strong correlation was found between observed TCR beta diversity and the percentage of naive T cells measured by flow cytometry. Estimates of total diversity based on one million sequenced T cells were considered lower bounds and underestimates. The long-lived group showed more naive CD4+ T cells, fewer expanded clones and increased TCR diversity than the aged group, suggesting age selection. Observed TCR beta diversity per million T cells fell roughly linearly with age, and a significant reduction was already apparent by age roughly 41. Donor CMV infection status was unknown, potentially confounding age-related changes in expanded clonotypes.

The CDR3 numbers 15 residues from cysteine through phenylalanine. CDR3 DNA is the only sequence kept; it has 45 bases, read in frame from the first base. The germline V gene supplies CDR1 SNHLY and CDR2 FYNNEI. V is clipped by 1 base and J by 0 bases, and the sequence between their germline boundaries is 7 bases long. The roughly 39 donors, aged about 6 to 100 years, were systemically healthy Caucasian individuals from Russia. Approximately 9 milliliters of peripheral blood were collected from each donor into EDTA-treated Vacutainer tubes. PBMCs were isolated by Ficoll-Paque density-gradient centrifugation, with at least 6 million obtained per sample. Trizol reagent was used to extract total RNA from the PBMCs, yielding at least 5 micrograms per sample. For every donor, an aliquot of PBMCs went through flow cytometry to measure the percentages of naive CD45RAhigh/CD27high T cells. The library was generated by 5' RACE. The run used an Illumina HiSeq 2500. A second roughly 7 to 11 cycle PCR used a sample-barcoded 5' primer and a J-beta primer mix. A unique molecular identifier was introduced onto each TCR beta cDNA molecule by a template-switch 5' adaptor carrying 12 random nucleotides. At least 2.5 million CDR3-containing paired-end reads were obtained from each sample. All of the RNA was converted into first-strand cDNA using the Mint cDNA synthesis kit, with a TRBC-specific oligonucleotide serving as the primer. Following uracil-DNA glycosylase treatment, all cDNA underwent a first 18-cycle PCR with the universal primers M1SS and BC2_uni_R. The paper's processing steps were these. Normalization of each sample was performed by random selection of 1 million high-quality reads, each carrying a distinct molecular identifier. Instead of being binned into consensus sequences, reads that shared molecular identifiers were thrown out. CDR3 identification, clonotype clustering and error correction used MiTCR with a Q25 quality threshold and the strictest error-elimination algorithm. A nonparametric unseen species model with Euler transformation was used to estimate lower-bound total TCR beta diversity. TCRdb reanalyzed the raw reads on its own, using fastp at Q25 for trimming and MiXCR for clone calling, and kept in-frame beta chains. Here each entry gathers all rows of one CDR3 protein and keeps the most common genes and DNA. TCRdb's processing, not the authors' own work, is the source of the V and J calls. The sample table lists some 1.5 million distinct CDR3 sequences, about 30% of them with a count of one. The ten largest make up about 8% of the sample.

The source is a woman aged 25-40 years in good health. The sequence joins TRBV2 to TRBJ2-1; the D gene cannot be resolved reliably. The sample consisted of blood. Here the CDR3 is given as CASSEEHTSYNEQFF. The DNA reads as follows: TGTGCCAGCAGTGAAGAGCATACCTCCTACAATGAGCAGTTCTTC.